These 23 T cell receptor beta chains were all obtained from the same sample, sequenced in a study of post-analysis software for immune sequencing data. Whole-study results and caveats: A handful of TRBV segments, including TRBV5-6, TRBV5-1 and TRBV20-1, were more frequent in patients than controls.

Antigen specificity for these receptors is unknown. Incorporated into the TCR beta cDNA libraries were unique molecular identifiers, which served to reduce PCR and sequencing biases. TCRdb reanalysed the PCR reads using MiXCR and keeps one entry per CDR3 protein. The repertoire holds 450,000 to 650,000 distinct CDR3 sequences, with 44% as singletons. The sample comprised blood. Receptor source: a girl aged 10-17 years with multiple sclerosis.

The chain carries TRBV7-9 and TRBJ2-1; perhaps TRBD2 as D (6 bases). Germline V CDR1 and CDR2: SEHNR, FQNEAQ (reference sequence). CDR3 size: 8 residues. The CDR3 here is CATGSQFF. DNA of the CDR3: TGTGCGACCGGGAGTCAGTTCTTC.

This clonotype occurred a few times. The chain uses TRBV12-3 or TRBV12-4 and TRBJ1-1; D remains unclear. This CDR3 is built from 11 residues. V lost 5 bases and J lost 3, with 4 bases in between. For the CDR3, the DNA is TGTGCCAGCAGTACCTACACTGAAGCTTTCTTT. This gives the protein CASSTYTEAFF.

The sample holds a few counts of this clonotype. J is TRBJ2-3 and V is TRBV20-1, with D possibly matching TRBD2 (6 bases). The CDR3 length is 13 residues. Germline-derived CDR1 and CDR2 are DFQATT and SNEGSKA (reference sequence). Trimming removed 3 bases at V and 5 bases at J, with 12 bases between. CDR3 sequence: CSASLLGGDTQYF. Here the CDR3 DNA reads TGCAGTGCTAGTCTGTTGGGGGGAGATACGCAGTATTTT.

V and J are TRBV20-1 and TRBJ2-5, with D perhaps matching TRBD1 (6 bases). Trimming cost V 6 bases and J 5 bases, with 16 bases left between them. The CDR3 consists of 13 residues. The germline V gene encodes CDR1 DFQATT and CDR2 SNEGSKA (reference sequence). The CDR3 here is CSAEQGVGETQYF. DNA of the CDR3: TGCAGTGCGGAACAGGGAGTAGGGGAGACCCAGTACTTC.

This clonotype was found a few times. The CDR3 protein is CASSWQGGSKETQYF. The CDR3 DNA reads as TGTGCCAGCAGTTGGCAGGGGGGCTCGAAAGAGACCCAGTACTTC. The rearrangement links TRBV12-3 or TRBV12-4 to TRBJ2-5, with D tentatively TRBD1 (7 bases). The V gene lost 4 bases and the J gene lost 3 bases, with 15 bases spanning the gap. The CDR3 is made up of 15 amino acids.

This clonotype was detected only a few times. The chain uses TRBV2 and TRBJ2-3, with 16 bases lining up with TRBD2. The length of the CDR3 is 16 residues. The V and J ends lost 6 bases and 4 bases, in that order; junction bases with no gene match: 4. The germline V gene has CDR1 SNHLY and CDR2 FYNNEI. The CDR3 bases are TGTGCCAGCAGCCGCGGGACTAGCGGGAGGGCAGATACGCAGTATTTT. This translates into CASSRGTSGRADTQYF.

This clonotype was picked up a small number of times. The chain is built from TRBV6-6 and TRBJ1-2; TRBD1 matches at 9 bases. The V gene end was trimmed by 6 bases and the J gene end by 5 bases; junction bases not matched to a gene: 7. The length of the CDR3 is 14 residues. Germline V CDR1 and CDR2: MNHNY, SVGAGI (reference sequence). The CDR3 is CASRPGQGPYGYTF. CDR3 DNA: TGTGCCAGCAGGCCGGGACAGGGACCTTATGGCTACACCTTC.

V usage is TRBV20-1 and J usage is TRBJ2-7; 12 bases match TRBD2. The germline V gene has CDR1 DFQATT and CDR2 SNEGSKA (reference sequence). CDR3 length: 16 residues. With 2 bases clipped from V and 0 bases from J, the junction kept 5 bases outside the gene matches. The CDR3 nucleotides are TGCAGTGCTAGAAAGGCTAGCGGGAGGGGCTCCTACGAGCAGTACTTC. Translated, it gives CSARKASGRGSYEQYF.

J is TRBJ1-1 and V is TRBV12-3 or TRBV12-4, with 8 bases that match TRBD1. Unmatched junction bases numbered 8, after V lost 5 bases and J lost 9 bases. The CDR3 is 13 residues long. Here the CDR3 reads CASSPTGTGKAFF. The CDR3 region has the DNA TGTGCCAGCAGTCCGACCGGGACAGGCAAAGCTTTCTTT.

This clonotype was seen at least ten times. The rearrangement joins TRBV11-2 to TRBJ1-6, with a possible D match to TRBD1 (6 bases). This CDR3 has 15 amino acids. Germline lookup yields CDR1 SGHAT and CDR2 FQNNGV. Deletions cut 3 bases from V and 6 bases from J, with 12 bases between. This chain's CDR3 is CASSFSPGANSPLHF. The DNA for the CDR3 is TGTGCCAGCAGCTTTAGTCCAGGGGCTAATTCACCCCTCCACTTT.

In its sample, this clonotype was seen a few times. V and J are TRBV7-7 and TRBJ2-5, with D possibly TRBD1 on 7 matching bases. The CDR3 is 15 residues long. The germline V gene has CDR1 SSHAT and CDR2 FNYEAQ (reference sequence). Trimming stripped 4 bases from V and 2 bases from J, with 14 bases between. The CDR3 DNA sequence: TGTGCCAGCAGCTGGGGCAGGGGGGTACAAGAGACCCAGTACTTC. Its translation: CASSWGRGVQETQYF.

The chain couples TRBV14 to TRBJ1-2, with a tentative D call TRBD1 (6 bases). V shed 0 bases and J shed 6 bases, with 14 bases lying between them. The CDR3 consists of 15 residues. The V gene's germline CDR1 is SGHDN and CDR2 FVKESK. The CDR3 loop reads CASSQEVTGGDGYTF. The CDR3 nucleotides are TGTGCCAGCAGCCAAGAAGTGACGGGGGGCGATGGCTACACCTTC.

This clonotype occurred a few times. The chain uses TRBV14 and TRBJ1-2; TRBD1 agrees at 8 bases. The germline V gene encodes CDR1 SGHDN and CDR2 FVKESK. This CDR3 has 16 amino acids. V shed 4 bases and J 0 bases; nucleotides not matched to a gene: 7. As DNA, the CDR3 is TGTGCCAGCAGCCGACAGGGGCCGTGGACTAACTATGGCTACACCTTC. Residues: CASSRQGPWTNYGYTF.

V and J are TRBV25-1 and TRBJ1-1, with 8 bases that match TRBD1. The CDR3 is 12 residues long. V shed 11 bases and J 1 base; nucleotides not matched to a gene: 3. CDR1 is MGHDK, CDR2 SYGVNS, per germline. CDR3 coding DNA: TGTGCCCTAGGGACAGGGAACACTGAAGCTTTCTTT. This sequence encodes CALGTGNTEAFF.

This chain uses TRBV12-3 or TRBV12-4 with TRBJ2-7, with D perhaps assigned TRBD1 or TRBD2 (5 bases each). The CDR3 totals 12 residues. This chain's CDR3 is CVGAPDTYEQYF. CDR3 nucleotides: TGTGTCGGGGCGCCGGATACCTACGAGCAGTACTTC.

The chain couples TRBV6-5 to TRBJ1-3; D ambiguous. The germline CDR1 and CDR2 sequences are MNHEY and SVGAGI. V shed 0 bases and J shed 3 bases, with 0 bases lying between them. The CDR3 is made up of 12 amino acids. The chain's CDR3 is CASSYSGNTIYF. The CDR3 nucleotides read TGTGCCAGCAGTTACTCTGGAAACACCATATATTTT.

Regarding this clonotype: A much larger clone sits a single nucleotide away, making a read error possible. This chain links TRBV28 with TRBJ2-5, with D possibly TRBD1 on 6 matching bases. The CDR3 has 15 residues. Germline values: CDR1 MDHEN, CDR2 SYDVKM. V was clipped by 7 bases and J by 11 bases, with 26 bases between them. CDR3 protein: CASITGQGRVGEQYF. The CDR3 DNA reads TGTGCCAGCATTACGGGGCAGGGGAGAGTTGGGGAGCAGTACTTC.

The gene calls are TRBV7-9 and TRBJ2-7, with D tentatively TRBD1 or TRBD2 (5 bases each). Germline CDR1 and CDR2: SEHNR and FQNEAQ (reference sequence). Trimming cost V 5 bases and J 4 bases, with 18 bases left between them. The CDR3 is made up of 15 amino acids. CDR3 DNA: TGTGCCAGCAGCCGGGACGAGAGTGTTTTGTACGAGCAGTACTTC. Translated: CASSRDESVLYEQYF.

This clonotype has only a few counts. The germline gene is not matched at one end of the junction; a read error may be the cause. The J gene is TRBJ2-6, the V gene TRBV4-1, with 10 nucleotides matching TRBD1. Germline loops: CDR1 MGHRA, CDR2 YSYEKL. CDR3 length: 18 amino acids. The DNA of the CDR3 is TGCGCCAGCAGCAAAGAAGGGACAGGGGTAACTGGGGCCAACGTCCTGACTTTC. This gives the protein CASSKEGTGVTGANVLTF.

This chain connects TRBV12-3 or TRBV12-4 to TRBJ1-3; D ambiguous. This CDR3 has 16 amino acids. V was pared by 1 base and J by 2 bases, with 12 bases between. As DNA, the CDR3 is TGTGCCAGCAGTTTAGAGAGGTGGACCCCTGGAAACACCATATATTTT. Translated, it gives CASSLERWTPGNTIYF.

This clonotype was recorded once. The chain couples TRBV2 to TRBJ1-2; 7 bases fit TRBD1. The length of the CDR3 is 17 residues. The V and J ends lost 2 bases and 1 base, in that order; junction bases with no gene match: 10. Germline V gene data show CDR1 as SNHLY and CDR2 as FYNNEI. The CDR3 loop is CASSEIVGQTFNYGYTF. CDR3 DNA sequence: TGTGCCAGCAGTGAAATTGTGGGACAGACCTTTAACTATGGCTACACCTTC. Drawing the rest from reference TRBV2 and TRBJ1-2, the complete variable domain is EPEVTQTPSHQVTQMGQEVILRCVPISNHLYFYWYRQILGQKVEFLVSFYNNEISEKSEIFDDQFSVERPDGSNFTLKIRSTKLEDSAMYFCASSEIVGQTFNYGYTFGSGTRLTVV.

This rearrangement joins TRBV7-9 to TRBJ2-4; 7 bases are a match to TRBD1. The assigned J gene may be wrong: the sequence end matches TRBJ2-7 better. The CDR3 is 15 amino acids. The germline gives CDR1 SEHNR, CDR2 FQNEAQ (reference sequence). CDR3 in amino acids: CASSSFSGQFYEQYF. The CDR3 nucleotides read TGTGCCAGCAGCTCTTTCTCGGGACAGTTCTACGAGCAGTACTTC.

The chain carries TRBV3-1 and TRBJ2-4; 8 positions match TRBD1. With 1 base clipped from V and 8 bases from J, the junction kept 4 bases outside the gene matches. The germline CDR1 and CDR2 sequences are LGHDT and YNNKEL (reference sequence). The CDR3 has 14 amino acids. DNA of the CDR3: TGTGCCAGCAGCCAAGTTCAGGGGGCAGACATTCAGTACTTC. It encodes CASSQVQGADIQYF.